Included here is one T cell receptor beta chain sequence, with context. V dropped 1 base and J dropped 0; count of bases not matched to a gene: 8. CDR3 length: 19 residues. The germline V gene encodes CDR1 MDHEN and CDR2 SYDVKM. The sample belongs to a study of blood T cell repertoires in COVID-19. Study-level information: Acute-phase and convalescent COVID-19 samples originated in the United States, Italy and Spain.

The table came from immunoSEQ multiplex PCR; TCRdb's copy has only in-frame clones and leaves some out. Altogether more than 70,000 clones are present, less than 90% being singletons, with the ten largest covering roughly 9.1%. The chain has TRBV28 and TRBJ1-5; TRBD1 matches at 11 bases. The sequence derives from a human donor in a cohort sampled during active COVID-19. The sample comprised peripheral blood. The CDR3 is CASSLSRTGGAGSNQPQHF. CDR3 sequence (DNA): TGTGCCAGCAGTTTATCTCGGACAGGGGGCGCGGGTAGCAATCAGCCCCAGCATTTT.